The 6 T cell receptor beta chains given below trace back to one sample, sequenced in a study of cytomegalovirus exposure and HLA in healthy donors (TCRdb year 2017). The library relied on the immunoSEQ multiplex PCR assay. TCRdb obtained this table from immuneACCESS and retained in-frame rearrangements with V and J assigned. These tables miss some clones; where compared with another copy, unresolved V genes account for less than half of the shortfall, and the remainder is unexplained. This sample gives tens of thousands of clones in total; 95% of them show up just once. The ten top clones hold around 7% of the sample. The specimen was PBMCs. The origin of the receptors is a woman aged 18 to 35 in good health and CMV-seropositive.

The gene calls are TRBV28 and TRBJ2-7; D might be TRBD2 (6 bases). The CDR3 is 13 residues long. V was cut by 3 bases and J by 5 bases, with 11 bases left in between. Germline V gene lookup returns CDR1 MDHEN and CDR2 SYDVKM. CDR3 region: CASSLEGINEQYF. Here the CDR3 DNA reads TGTGCCAGCAGTTTGGAGGGGATCAACGAGCAGTACTTC.

The rearrangement joins TRBV11-2 to TRBJ1-6; 7 nucleotides agree with TRBD1. CDR3 length equals 14 residues. The V gene end was trimmed by 3 bases and the J gene end by 7 bases; junction bases not matched to a gene: 3. The germline gives CDR1 SGHAT, CDR2 FQNNGV. The CDR3 reads CASSFGTANSPLHF. CDR3 DNA sequence: TGTGCCAGCAGCTTTGGGACAGCAAATTCACCCCTCCACTTT.

V gene TRBV5-8 combines with J gene TRBJ2-2, with 8 bases fitting TRBD2. The germline V gene encodes CDR1 SGHTS and CDR2 YDEGEE. The junction had 4 bases not matched to a gene; V was cut back by 2 bases and J by 4 bases. This CDR3 has 15 amino acids. The CDR3: CASSFRREGTGELFF. CDR3 DNA: TGTGCCAGCAGCTTCCGACGGGAGGGCACCGGGGAGCTGTTTTTT.

This chain links TRBV6-5 with TRBJ1-2; D ambiguous. V shed 4 bases and J shed 8 bases, with 14 bases lying between them. The length of the CDR3 is 13 residues. Germline lookup yields CDR1 MNHEY and CDR2 SVGAGI. The CDR3 protein is CASSSEQISGYTF. In DNA, the CDR3 is TGTGCCAGCAGTTCAGAACAGATCTCGGGCTACACCTTC.

The rearrangement uses TRBV11-2 and TRBJ1-2; possible D gene TRBD1, 6 bases. This CDR3 comprises 15 residues. The V end was cut by 6 bases, the J end by 5 bases, with 19 bases between. The V gene's germline CDR1 is SGHAT and CDR2 FQNNGV. The CDR3 nucleotides read TGTGCCAGCAGACGAACGGGGGGCGAGAAGTATGGCTACACCTTC. Translating gives CASRRTGGEKYGYTF.

The chain couples TRBV29-1 to TRBJ2-1, with 12 bases matching TRBD2. With V trimmed by 4 bases and J by 5 bases, 9 bases remained unmatched. CDR1 is SQVTM and CDR2 is ANQGSEA in the germline V gene. This CDR3 comprises 16 residues. The CDR3 here is CSVVELLAGGHNEQFF. CDR3 in DNA: TGCAGCGTTGTCGAACTACTAGCGGGGGGCCACAATGAGCAGTTCTTC.